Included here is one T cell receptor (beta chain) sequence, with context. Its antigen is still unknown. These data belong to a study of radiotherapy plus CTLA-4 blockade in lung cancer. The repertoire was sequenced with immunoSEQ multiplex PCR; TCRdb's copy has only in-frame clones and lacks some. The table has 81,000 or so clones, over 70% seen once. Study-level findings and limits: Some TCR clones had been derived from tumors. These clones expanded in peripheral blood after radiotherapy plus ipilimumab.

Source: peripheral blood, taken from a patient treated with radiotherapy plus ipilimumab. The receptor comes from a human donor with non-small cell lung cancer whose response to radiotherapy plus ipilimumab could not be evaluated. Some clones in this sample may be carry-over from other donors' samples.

The CDR3 protein is CSVGGGNYGYTF. In DNA form, the CDR3 reads TGCAGCGTTGGGGGGGGTAACTATGGCTACACCTTC. V is TRBV29-1 and J is TRBJ1-2; tentatively, D is TRBD1 (5 bases). V was clipped by 4 bases and J by 1 base, with 7 bases between them. This CDR3 is built from 12 residues. Germline assignment: CDR1 SQVTM and CDR2 ANQGSEA.